The next 9 T cell receptor beta chains were all read from a single sample in a study of CD8+CD57+ T cells in acquired aplastic anemia. Profiling that covered TCR beta VDJ and CDR3 relied on genomic DNA as its template. TCRdb recomputed calls from the reads with MiXCR, one row per CDR3 protein. In the table there are about 200,000 distinct CDR3 sequences, around 50% of which are singletons. Patients included in sequencing had previously demonstrated CD8+CD57+ cell expansion by flow cytometry. Source material: sorted CD4+, CD8+, or CD8+CD57+ T cells (not recorded which) from PBMCs. The receptors come from a human donor with aplastic anemia.

This chain uses TRBV20-1 with TRBJ2-7; 7 bases are shared with TRBD1. Germline CDR1 and CDR2: DFQATT and SNEGSKA (reference sequence). This CDR3 is built from 14 residues. The V and J ends lost 2 bases and 4 bases, in that order; junction bases with no gene match: 8. The CDR3 DNA follows: TGCAGTGCTAGAAACCCGGGACAGTCGTACGAGCAGTACTTC. Translating gives CSARNPGQSYEQYF.

This sequence joins TRBV2 and TRBJ2-2; D is perhaps TRBD2 (5 bases). The V and J ends lost 4 bases and 7 bases respectively, with 13 bases between them. The CDR3 length is 14 residues. CDR1 is SNHLY and CDR2 is FYNNEI in the germline V gene. CDR3: CASSAGWGHGELFF. CDR3 nucleotide sequence: TGTGCCAGCAGTGCGGGGTGGGGTCACGGGGAGCTGTTTTTT.

Comments on this clonotype: A read error may explain this, as a much larger clone is one base away. This chain joins TRBV5-1 and TRBJ2-1, with TRBD1 matching 8 bases. The germline gives CDR1 SGHRS, CDR2 YFSETQ. This CDR3 has 16 amino acids. With 7 bases clipped from V and 6 bases from J, the junction kept 15 bases outside the gene matches. CDR3 loop: CASGSGGQGISNEQFF. In nucleotides, the CDR3 is TGCGCCAGCGGCTCGGGCGGACAGGGTATATCCAATGAGCAGTTCTTC.

This chain uses TRBV2 with TRBJ2-7; D not resolved. Trimming cost V 4 bases and J 3 bases, with 10 bases left between them. Germline V lookup: CDR1 SNHLY, CDR2 FYNNEI. The CDR3 covers 13 residues. The CDR3 DNA reads TGTGCCAGCAGTGCGGCCGCCAACTACGAGCAGTACGTC. It encodes CASSAAANYEQYV.

J is TRBJ1-3 and V is TRBV10-3; 8 positions match TRBD1. V trimming: 6 bases; J trimming: 4 bases; junction bases outside the gene matches: 5. The length of the CDR3 is 14 residues. Germline CDR1 reads ENHRY; CDR2 reads SYGVKD. CDR3 DNA sequence: TGTGCCATCAGCGGGACAGGCTCAGGAAACACCATATATTTT. Translated, it gives CAISGTGSGNTIYF.

Many counts were recorded for this clonotype. The rearrangement joins TRBV5-6 to TRBJ1-1; 8 bases match TRBD1. This CDR3 comprises 14 residues. CDR1 is SGHDT, CDR2 YYEEEE, per germline. Trimming removed 4 bases from V and 7 bases from J; junction bases left unmatched: 9. The CDR3 region is CASSTNPGGLEAFF. The CDR3 coding sequence is TGTGCCAGCAGCACAAACCCAGGGGGCCTTGAAGCTTTCTTT.

The sample holds many counts of this clonotype. This chain uses TRBV9 with TRBJ1-3; D unclear. Per the germline V gene, CDR1 is SGDLS and CDR2 is YYNGEE. The CDR3 covers 15 residues. V lost 0 bases and J lost 2, with 9 bases in between. CDR3 loop: CASSVVPGAGNTIYF. CDR3 bases: TGTGCCAGCAGCGTAGTCCCCGGGGCTGGAAACACCATATATTTT.

This clonotype was observed at least ten times. The chain employs TRBV19 and TRBJ1-3; D uncertain. Trimming left V 7 bases short and J 4 bases short, with 17 bases between. The CDR3 length is 15 residues. Germline V lookup: CDR1 LNHDA, CDR2 SQIVND (reference sequence). CDR3 coding DNA: TGTGCCAGTACCTGGACTCGGGCCGGCGGAAACACCATATATTTT. Protein: CASTWTRAGGNTIYF.

This clonotype was seen ten or more times. This chain joins TRBV20-1 and TRBJ2-5; a weak D match, TRBD1 (8 bases). Trimming took off 5 bases at V and 7 bases at J, with 23 bases between the two ends. Germline lookup yields CDR1 DFQATT and CDR2 SNEGSKA (reference sequence). The CDR3 spans 15 residues. The CDR3 nucleotides are TGCAGTGCTCCCTCGGGCGGGGGAGGACAGGGGACCCAGTACTTC. Encoded protein: CSAPSGGGGQGTQYF.